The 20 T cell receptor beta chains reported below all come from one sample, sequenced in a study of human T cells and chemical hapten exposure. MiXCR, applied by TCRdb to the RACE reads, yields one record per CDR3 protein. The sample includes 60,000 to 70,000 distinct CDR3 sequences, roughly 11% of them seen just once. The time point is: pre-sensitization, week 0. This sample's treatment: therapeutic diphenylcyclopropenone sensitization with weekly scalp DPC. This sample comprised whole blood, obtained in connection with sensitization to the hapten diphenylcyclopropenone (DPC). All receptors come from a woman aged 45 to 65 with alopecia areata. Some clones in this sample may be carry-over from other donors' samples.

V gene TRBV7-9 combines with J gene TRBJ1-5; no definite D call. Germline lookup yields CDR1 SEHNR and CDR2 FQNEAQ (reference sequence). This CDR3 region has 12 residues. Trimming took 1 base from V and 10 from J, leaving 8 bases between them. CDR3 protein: CASSLGSTPQHF. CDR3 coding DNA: TGTGCCAGCAGCTTAGGAAGTACTCCCCAGCATTTT. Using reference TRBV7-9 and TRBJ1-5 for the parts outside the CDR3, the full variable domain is DTGVSQNPRHKITKRGQNVTFRCDPISEHNRLYWYRQTLGQGPEFLTYFQNEAQLEKSRLLSDRFSAERPKGSFSTLEIQRTEQGDSAMYLCASSLGSTPQHFGDGTRLSIL.

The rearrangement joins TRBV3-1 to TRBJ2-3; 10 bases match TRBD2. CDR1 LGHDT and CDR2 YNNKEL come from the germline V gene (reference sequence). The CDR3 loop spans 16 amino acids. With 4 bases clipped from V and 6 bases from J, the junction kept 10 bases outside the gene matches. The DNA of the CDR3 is TGTGCCAGCAGCCTCAGCGGGAGGGGGCCCTCCGATACGCAGTATTTT. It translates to CASSLSGRGPSDTQYF.

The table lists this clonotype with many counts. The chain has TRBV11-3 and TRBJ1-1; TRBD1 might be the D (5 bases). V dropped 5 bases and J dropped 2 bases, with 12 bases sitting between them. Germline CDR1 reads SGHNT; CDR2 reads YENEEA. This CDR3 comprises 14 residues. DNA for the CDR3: TGTGCCAGCAGCCCCGGGGGGATTAACACTGAAGCTTTCTTT. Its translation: CASSPGGINTEAFF.

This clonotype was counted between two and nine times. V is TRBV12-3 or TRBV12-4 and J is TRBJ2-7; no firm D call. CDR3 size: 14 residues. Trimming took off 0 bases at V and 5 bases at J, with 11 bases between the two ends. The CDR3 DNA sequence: TGTGCCAGCAGTTTAGCCTTTGGGCGCAACGAGCAGTACTTC. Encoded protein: CASSLAFGRNEQYF.

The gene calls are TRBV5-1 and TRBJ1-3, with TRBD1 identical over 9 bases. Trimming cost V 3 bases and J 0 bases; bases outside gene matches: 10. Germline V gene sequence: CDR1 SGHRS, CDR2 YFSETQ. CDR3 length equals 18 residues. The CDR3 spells CASSWGQGWKDSGNTIYF. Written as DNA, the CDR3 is TGCGCCAGCAGCTGGGGACAGGGTTGGAAAGACTCTGGAAACACCATATATTTT.

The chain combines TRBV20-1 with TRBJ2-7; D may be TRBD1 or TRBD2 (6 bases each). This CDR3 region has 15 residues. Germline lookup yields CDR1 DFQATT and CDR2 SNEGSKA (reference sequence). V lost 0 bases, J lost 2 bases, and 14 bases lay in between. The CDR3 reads CSARDRGPGTYEQYF. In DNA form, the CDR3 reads TGCAGTGCTAGAGATCGGGGGCCTGGGACCTACGAGCAGTACTTC.

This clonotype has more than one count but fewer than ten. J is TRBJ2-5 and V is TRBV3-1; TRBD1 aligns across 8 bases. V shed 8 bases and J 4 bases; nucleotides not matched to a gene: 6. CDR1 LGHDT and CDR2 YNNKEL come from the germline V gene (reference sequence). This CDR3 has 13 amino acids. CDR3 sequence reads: CASGDRGGETQYF. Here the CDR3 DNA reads TGTGCCAGCGGAGACAGGGGTGGAGAGACCCAGTACTTC.

The CDR3 sequence: CASRSGQGLIGNQPQHF. The CDR3 DNA reads as TGTGCCAGCAGATCGGGACAGGGGTTAATTGGCAATCAGCCCCAGCATTTT. The chain links TRBV6-2 or TRBV6-3 to TRBJ1-5, with 10 bases fitting TRBD1. Trimming removed 6 bases from V and 2 bases from J; junction bases left unmatched: 10. The CDR3 length is 17 residues. Germline V gives CDR1 MNHEY, CDR2 SVGEGT.

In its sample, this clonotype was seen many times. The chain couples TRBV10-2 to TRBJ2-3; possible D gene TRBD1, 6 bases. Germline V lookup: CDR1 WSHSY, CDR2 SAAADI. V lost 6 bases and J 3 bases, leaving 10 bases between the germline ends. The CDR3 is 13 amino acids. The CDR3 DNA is TGCGCCAGCAGGACCACAGGGACAGATACGCAGTATTTT. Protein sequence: CASRTTGTDTQYF.

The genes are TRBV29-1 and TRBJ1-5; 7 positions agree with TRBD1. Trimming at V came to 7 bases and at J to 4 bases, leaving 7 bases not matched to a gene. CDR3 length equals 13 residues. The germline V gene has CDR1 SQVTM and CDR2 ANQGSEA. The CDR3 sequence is CSAGPGQNQPQHF. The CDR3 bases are TGCAGCGCCGGGCCGGGACAGAATCAGCCCCAGCATTTT.

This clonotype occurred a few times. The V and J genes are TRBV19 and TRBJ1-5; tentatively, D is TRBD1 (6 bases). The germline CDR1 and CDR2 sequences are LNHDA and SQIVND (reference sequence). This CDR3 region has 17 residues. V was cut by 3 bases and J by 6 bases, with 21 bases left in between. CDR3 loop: CASSIPRAGARGQPQHF. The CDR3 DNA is TGTGCCAGTAGTATTCCTCGCGCGGGGGCCCGTGGTCAGCCCCAGCATTTT. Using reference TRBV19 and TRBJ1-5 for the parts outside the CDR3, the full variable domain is DGGITQSPKYLFRKEGQNVTLSCEQNLNHDAMYWYRQDPGQGLRLIYYSQIVNDFQKGDIAEGYSVSREKKESFPLTVTSAQKNPTAFYLCASSIPRAGARGQPQHFGDGTRLSIL.

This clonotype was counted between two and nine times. The CDR3 loop is CASSLQWGDSYNEQFF. As DNA, the CDR3 is TGTGCCAGCAGCTTACAATGGGGAGACAGCTACAATGAGCAGTTCTTC. The chain recombines TRBV7-9 with TRBJ2-1; D possibly uses TRBD1 or TRBD2 (5 bases each). CDR3 size: 16 residues. Trimming removed 2 bases from V and 3 bases from J, with 14 bases in between. Germline loops: CDR1 SEHNR, CDR2 FQNEAQ (reference sequence).

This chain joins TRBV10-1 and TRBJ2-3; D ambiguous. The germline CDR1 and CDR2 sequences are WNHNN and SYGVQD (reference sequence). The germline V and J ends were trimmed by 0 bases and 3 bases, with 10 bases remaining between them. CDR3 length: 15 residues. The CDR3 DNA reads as TGCGCCAGCAGTGAGTCGAATTTTAGAACAGATACGCAGTATTTT. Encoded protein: CASSESNFRTDTQYF.

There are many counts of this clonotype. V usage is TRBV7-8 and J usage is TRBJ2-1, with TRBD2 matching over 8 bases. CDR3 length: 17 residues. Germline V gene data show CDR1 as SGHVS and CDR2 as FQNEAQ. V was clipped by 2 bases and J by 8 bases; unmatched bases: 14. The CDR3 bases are TGTGCCAGCAGCTTAACCCCCCTAGCGGGTTCAAGGGATGAGCAGTTCTTC. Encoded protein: CASSLTPLAGSRDEQFF.

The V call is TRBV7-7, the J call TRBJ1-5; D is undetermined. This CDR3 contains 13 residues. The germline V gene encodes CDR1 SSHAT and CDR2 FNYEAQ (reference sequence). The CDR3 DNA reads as TGTGCTAGCGCTAGGGATACCAATCAGCCCCAGCATTTT. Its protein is CASARDTNQPQHF.

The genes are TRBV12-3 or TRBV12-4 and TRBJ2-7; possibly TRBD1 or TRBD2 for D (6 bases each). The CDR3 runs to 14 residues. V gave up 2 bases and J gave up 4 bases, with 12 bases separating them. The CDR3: CASSLTGAAYEQYF. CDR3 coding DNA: TGTGCCAGCAGTTTAACGGGGGCAGCTTACGAGCAGTACTTC.

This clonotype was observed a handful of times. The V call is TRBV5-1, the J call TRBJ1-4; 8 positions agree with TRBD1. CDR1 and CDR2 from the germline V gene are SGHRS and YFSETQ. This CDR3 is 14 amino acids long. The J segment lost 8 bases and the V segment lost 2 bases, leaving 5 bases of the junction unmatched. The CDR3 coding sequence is TGCGCCAGCAGCTTTGGACAGGGTGGAGAAAAACTGTTTTTT. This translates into CASSFGQGGEKLFF.

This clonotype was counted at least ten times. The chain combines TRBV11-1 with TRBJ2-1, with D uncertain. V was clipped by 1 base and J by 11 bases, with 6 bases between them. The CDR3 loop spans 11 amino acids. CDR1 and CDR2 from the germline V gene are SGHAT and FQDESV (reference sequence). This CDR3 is CASSLEAKQFF. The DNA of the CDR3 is TGTGCCAGCAGCTTAGAGGCCAAGCAGTTCTTC.

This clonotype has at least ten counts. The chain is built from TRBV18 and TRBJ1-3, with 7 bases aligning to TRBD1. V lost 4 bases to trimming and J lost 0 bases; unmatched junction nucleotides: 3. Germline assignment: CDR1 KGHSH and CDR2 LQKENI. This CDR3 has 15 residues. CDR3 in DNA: TGTGCCAGCTCACAGGACAGGCGCTCTGGAAACACCATATATTTT. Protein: CASSQDRRSGNTIYF. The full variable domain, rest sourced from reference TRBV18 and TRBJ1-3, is NAGVMQNPRHLVRRRGQEARLRCSPMKGHSHVYWYRQLPEEGLKFMVYLQKENIIDESGMPKERFSAEFPKEGPSILRIQQVVRGDSAAYFCASSQDRRSGNTIYFGEGSWLTVV.

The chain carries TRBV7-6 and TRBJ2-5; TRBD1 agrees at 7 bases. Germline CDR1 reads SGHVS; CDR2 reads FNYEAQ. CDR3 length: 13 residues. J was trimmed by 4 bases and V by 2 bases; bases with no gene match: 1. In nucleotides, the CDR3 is TGTGCCAGCAGCTTAAACAGGGGAGAGACCCAGTACTTC. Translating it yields CASSLNRGETQYF. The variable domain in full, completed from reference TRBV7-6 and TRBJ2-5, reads GAGVSQSPRYKVTKRGQDVALRCDPISGHVSLYWYRQALGQGPEFLTYFNYEAQQDKSGLPNDRFSAERPEGSISTLTIQRTEQRDSAMYRCASSLNRGETQYFGPGTRLLVL.